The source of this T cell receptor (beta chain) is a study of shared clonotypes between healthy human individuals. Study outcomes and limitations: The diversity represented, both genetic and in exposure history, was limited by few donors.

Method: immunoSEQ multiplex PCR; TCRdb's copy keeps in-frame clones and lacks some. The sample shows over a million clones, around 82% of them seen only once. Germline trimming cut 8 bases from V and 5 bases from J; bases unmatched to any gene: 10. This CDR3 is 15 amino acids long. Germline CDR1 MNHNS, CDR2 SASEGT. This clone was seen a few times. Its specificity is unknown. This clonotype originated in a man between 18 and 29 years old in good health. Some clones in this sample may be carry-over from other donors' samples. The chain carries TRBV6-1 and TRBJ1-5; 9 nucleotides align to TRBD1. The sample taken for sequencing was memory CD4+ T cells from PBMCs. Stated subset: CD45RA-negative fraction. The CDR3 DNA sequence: TGTGCCAGCGGAGATGGACAGGGGAAGCATCAGCCCCAGCATTTT. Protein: CASGDGQGKHQPQHF.